This T cell receptor (beta chain) was sequenced in a study of sequential checkpoint blockade in melanoma. The CDR3 runs to 12 residues. Germline V gene sequence: CDR1 SEHNR, CDR2 FQNEAQ (reference sequence). V was cut by 1 base and J by 7 bases, with 5 bases left in between. The table came from immunoSEQ multiplex PCR; TCRdb's copy has only in-frame clones and leaves some out. The sample lists 20,000 or so clones; approximately 68% were seen once. Treatment denoted: randomized to nivolumab then ipilimumab (arm A) or the reverse (arm B). The source of this sequence is a human donor with melanoma. The material sequenced was CD8+ T cells sorted from blood (inferred from file names), taken from a patient given nivolumab and ipilimumab in sequence. V and J are TRBV7-9 and TRBJ1-5, with D uncertain. Here the CDR3 reads CASSLDGQPQHF. The CDR3 DNA sequence: TGTGCCAGCAGCTTAGATGGCCAGCCCCAGCATTTT.